The entry that follows covers one T cell receptor (beta chain) sequence. These data come from a study of blood T cell repertoires in COVID-19. The ends lost 4 bases at V and 8 bases at J; junction bases unmatched: 5. Germline CDR1 and CDR2: SGHAT and FQDESV (reference sequence). The CDR3 is 14 residues long. The repertoire was sequenced with immunoSEQ multiplex PCR; TCRdb's copy has only in-frame clones and lacks some. The sample holds about 210,000 clones, 92% seen once. Sequencing was performed on peripheral blood. The chain links TRBV11-1 to TRBJ2-1; 10 bases line up with TRBD2. The sequence was obtained from a man aged 25-45 years with acute or convalescent COVID-19. The CDR3 sequence is CASSSTSGIYEQFF. CDR3 coding DNA: TGTGCCAGCAGCTCCACTAGCGGGATATATGAGCAGTTCTTC.